This T cell receptor (beta chain) originates from a study of CD8+CD57+ T cells in acquired aplastic anemia. Study-level background: Researchers reported that healthy donors averaged about 11 million reads for CD4+ cells. Points from the study as a whole: Patients and controls were found to share 25 to 30 CD8+ CDR3 sequences. With respect to CD8+ Simpson's diversity, patients and controls did not differ significantly.

V was pared by 2 bases and J by 10 bases, with 15 bases between. Germline CDR1 reads MNHEY; CDR2 reads SMNVEV (reference sequence). The CDR3 consists of 15 residues. For this clonotype: Its matching antigen is unknown. A much larger clone differs from this one at a single base, so this may be a read error.

Genomic DNA constituted the template upon which TCR beta VDJ and CDR3 profiling was performed. Using its own MiXCR run on the reads, TCRdb lists one record per CDR3 protein. The sample carries over 200,000 distinct CDR3 sequences, around 60% recorded once. The receptor comes from a human donor in good health. Input material: sorted CD4+, CD8+, or CD8+CD57+ T cells (not recorded which) from PBMCs. The chain links TRBV27 to TRBJ1-6, with D maybe TRBD1 (5 bases). CDR3 amino acids: CASSLMAGTKSPLHF. The CDR3, as DNA: TGTGCCAGCAGTTTAATGGCAGGGACTAAGTCACCCCTCCACTTT.